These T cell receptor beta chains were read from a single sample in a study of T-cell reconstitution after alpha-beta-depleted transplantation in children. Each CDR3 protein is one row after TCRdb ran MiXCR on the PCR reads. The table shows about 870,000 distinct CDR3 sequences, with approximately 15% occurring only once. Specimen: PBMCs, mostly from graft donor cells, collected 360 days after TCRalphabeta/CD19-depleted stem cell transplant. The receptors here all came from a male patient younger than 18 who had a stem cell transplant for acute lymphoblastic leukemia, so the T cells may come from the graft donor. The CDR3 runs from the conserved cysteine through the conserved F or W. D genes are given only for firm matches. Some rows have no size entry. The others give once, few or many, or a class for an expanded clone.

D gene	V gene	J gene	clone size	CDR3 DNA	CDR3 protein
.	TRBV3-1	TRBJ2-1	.	TGTGCCAGCAGCGGGGAGCAGTTCTTC	CASSGEQFF
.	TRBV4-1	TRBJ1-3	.	TGCGCCAGCAGCCTTCTCAGGGTAGGCGCTGGAAACACCATATATTTT	CASSLLRVGAGNTIYF
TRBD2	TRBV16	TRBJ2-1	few	TGTGCCAGCAGCCAATCGGGTAGCGGGAGCAAGTTCTTC	CASSQSGSGSKFF
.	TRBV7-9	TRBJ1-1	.	TGTGCCAGCAGCTTTATGACGGCGGTAGAAGCTTTCTTT	CASSFMTAVEAFF
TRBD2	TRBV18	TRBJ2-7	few	TGTGCCAGCTCCGACCGGACTAGAGGAGTCTACGAGCAGTACTTC	CASSDRTRGVYEQYF
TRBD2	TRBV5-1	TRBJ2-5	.	TGCGCCAGCAGCTTGTTGGGACTAGCGGGTCAAGAGACCCAGTACTTC	CASSLLGLAGQETQYF
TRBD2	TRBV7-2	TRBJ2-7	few	TGTGCCAGCAGCTCCAGACTAGCGCTATACGAGCAGTACTTC	CASSSRLALYEQYF
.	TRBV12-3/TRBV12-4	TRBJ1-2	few	TGTGCCAGCAGTAGGGTGGTGAATGGCTACACCTTC	CASSRVVNGYTF
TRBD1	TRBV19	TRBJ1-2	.	TGTGCCAGTTCCCTTCCGGGACAGGGGACTAACTATGGCTACACCTTC	CASSLPGQGTNYGYTF
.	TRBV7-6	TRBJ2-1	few	TGTGCCAGCAGCTTCGGGACCCACAATGAGCAGTTCTTC	CASSFGTHNEQFF
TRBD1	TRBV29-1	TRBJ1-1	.	TGCAGCGTTGCAGGGGGTCCCTACGGTGAAGCTTTCTTT	CSVAGGPYGEAFF
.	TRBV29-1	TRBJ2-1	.	TGCAGCGTCGACGGCAGAGCCTACAATGAGCAGTTCTTC	CSVDGRAYNEQFF
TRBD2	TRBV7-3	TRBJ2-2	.	TGTGCCAGCAGCTTAAACGCGGGAGGGAACACCGGGGAGCTGTTTTTT	CASSLNAGGNTGELFF
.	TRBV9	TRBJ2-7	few	TGTGCCAGCAGCGTAGCGGTAGAGGCTTCCGAGCAGTACTTC	CASSVAVEASEQYF
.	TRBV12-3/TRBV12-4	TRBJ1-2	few	TGTGCCAGCAGTTTGAGCAGGAACTTTAACTATGGCTACACCTTC	CASSLSRNFNYGYTF
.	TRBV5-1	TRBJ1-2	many	TGCGCCAGCAGCTTCGACACCTACTATGGCTACACCTTC	CASSFDTYYGYTF
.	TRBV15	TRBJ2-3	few	TGTGCCACCAGCAGAGATCCTGACGCGGGGAGCACAGATACGCAGTATTTT	CATSRDPDAGSTDTQYF
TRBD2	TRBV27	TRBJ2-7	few	TGTGCCAGCAGTTCATCTAGCGGGAGGGCCTACGAGCAGTACTTC	CASSSSSGRAYEQYF
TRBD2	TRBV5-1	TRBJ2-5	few	TGCGCCAGCAGCTTGAGGTTCCCAGGACTAGCGGGAGAGACCCAGTACTTC	CASSLRFPGLAGETQYF
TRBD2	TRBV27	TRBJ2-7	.	TGTGCCAGCAGTTTATTGGGGGGGGTAGGAGGGCAGTACTTC	CASSLLGGVGGQYF
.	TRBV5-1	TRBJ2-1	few	TGCGCCAGCAGCTTGCACGGCCCAGGGCTTTCCTACAATGAGCAGTTCTTC	CASSLHGPGLSYNEQFF
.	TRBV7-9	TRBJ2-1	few	TGTGCCAGCAGCTCCGTCACTAGCTCCTACAATGAGCAGTTCTTC	CASSSVTSSYNEQFF
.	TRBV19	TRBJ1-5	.	TGTGCCAGTAGGCCGTCCAGGGTATATAGCAATCAGCCCCAGCATTTT	CASRPSRVYSNQPQHF
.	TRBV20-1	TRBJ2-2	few	TGCAGTGCTACAGGGACAGAGGGGAGGTACACCGGGGAGCTGTTTTTT	CSATGTEGRYTGELFF
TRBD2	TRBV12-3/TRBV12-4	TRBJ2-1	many	TGTGCCAGCAGTTTAGAGGGGCGGGAGCTCGGCAATGAGCAGTTCTTC	CASSLEGRELGNEQFF
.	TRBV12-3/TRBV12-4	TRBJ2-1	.	TGTGCCAGCCGATTCGGGGATCTAGGGGAGCAGTTCTTC	CASRFGDLGEQFF
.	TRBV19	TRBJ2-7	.	TGTGCCAGTAGTGCCAACGGGCCACCCTACGAGCAGTACTTC	CASSANGPPYEQYF
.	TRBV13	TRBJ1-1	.	TGTGCCAGCAGCCCCGAGACGGGACCCGACGCTTTCTTT	CASSPETGPDAFF
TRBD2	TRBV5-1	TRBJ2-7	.	TGCGCCAGCAGCCTCGCGGTAGGTCTAGCGGGAGGCTCCTACGAGCAGTACTTC	CASSLAVGLAGGSYEQYF
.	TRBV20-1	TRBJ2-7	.	TGCAGTGGAACCCCGGGGACTCCCTACGAGCAGTACTTC	CSGTPGTPYEQYF
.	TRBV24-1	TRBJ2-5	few	TGTGCCACCAGTGATTTCAGGGGAGAGACCCAGTACTTC	CATSDFRGETQYF
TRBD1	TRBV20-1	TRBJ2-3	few	TGCAGTGCTTCGACAGGGTCCCTAAGAACAGATACGCAGTATTTT	CSASTGSLRTDTQYF
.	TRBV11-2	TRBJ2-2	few	TGTGCCAGCACCCATATAAGGAGTGTACTGACTTCGAACACCGGGGAGCTGTTTTTT	CASTHIRSVLTSNTGELFF